The TCR beta chain described here comes from a study of blood T cells in healthy people across ages. Regarding the study as a whole: Observed TCR beta diversity per million T cells went down as age went up. This fall followed a roughly linear course with age.

For the second PCR, which ran for 7 to 11 cycles, a sample-barcoded 5' primer and a J-beta primer mix were used. A template-switch adaptor containing 12 random nucleotides labeled each cDNA molecule. TCRdb re-analysed the 5' RACE reads in MiXCR, keeping a single row per CDR3 protein. In the table there are fewer than 750,000 distinct CDR3 sequences, approximately 52% of which are singletons. Germline assignment: CDR1 LGHNA and CDR2 YSLEER. The ends were cut back, 0 bases at V and 4 bases at J, with 10 bases in the middle. This CDR3 comprises 15 residues. A word on this clonotype: Its antigen is unknown.

Around 10 milliliters of peripheral blood were drawn from each donor. Extracted total RNA amounted to at least 5 micrograms for each sample. The source is a woman at least 80 years old in good health. The chain uses TRBV4-3 and TRBJ2-1, with D unresolved. Source material: blood. Written as DNA, the CDR3 is TGCGCCAGCAGCCAAGAGGCGAGTTATTACAATGAGCAGTTCTTC. It codes for CASSQEASYYNEQFF.